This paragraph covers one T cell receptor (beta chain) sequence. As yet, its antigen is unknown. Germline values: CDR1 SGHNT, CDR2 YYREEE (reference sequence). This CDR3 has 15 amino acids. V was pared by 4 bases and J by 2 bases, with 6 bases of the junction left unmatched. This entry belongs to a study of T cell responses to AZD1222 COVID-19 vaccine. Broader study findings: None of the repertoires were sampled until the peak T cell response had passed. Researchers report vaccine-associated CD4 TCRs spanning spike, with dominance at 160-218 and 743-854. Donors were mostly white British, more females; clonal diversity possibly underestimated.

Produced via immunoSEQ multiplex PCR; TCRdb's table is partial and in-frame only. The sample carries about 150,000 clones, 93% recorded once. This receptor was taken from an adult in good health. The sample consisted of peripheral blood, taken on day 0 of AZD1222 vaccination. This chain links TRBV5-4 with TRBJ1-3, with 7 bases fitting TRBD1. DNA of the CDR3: TGTGCCAGCAGCCACGACAGGGAAGCTGGAAACACCATATATTTT. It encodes CASSHDREAGNTIYF.